Presented here are 5 T cell receptor beta chains from one specimen sequenced in a study of breast tumors, draining lymph nodes, adjacent tissues. TCRdb recomputed calls from the multiplex PCR reads with MiXCR, one row per CDR3 protein. Of more than 10,000 distinct CDR3 sequences in the sample, around three fifths were seen once. Material: tumor-adjacent breast tissue. The receptor set was obtained from a female donor with breast cancer. Some clones in this sample may be carry-over from other donors' samples.

The chain combines TRBV2 with TRBJ1-5; 8 bases are a match to TRBD1. V was clipped by 5 bases and J by 2 bases; unmatched bases: 8. Germline V gives CDR1 SNHLY, CDR2 FYNNEI. The CDR3 loop spans 16 amino acids. CDR3 protein: CASSLTGGQGNQPQHF. Written as DNA, the CDR3 is TGTGCCAGCAGTCTAACAGGGGGTCAAGGCAATCAGCCCCAGCATTTT.

This clonotype was counted many times. The chain carries TRBV6-5 and TRBJ2-5, with 9 bases identical to TRBD2. The CDR3 extends over 16 amino acids. The V and J ends lost 5 bases and 2 bases, in that order; junction bases with no gene match: 9. The germline V gene encodes CDR1 MNHEY and CDR2 SVGAGI. The CDR3 DNA follows: TGTGCCAGCAGTCCCCGGGGGCGGGGGGGACAAGAGACCCAGTACTTC. Protein product: CASSPRGRGGQETQYF.

The chain joins TRBV19 to TRBJ2-2, with D perhaps matching TRBD1 (6 bases). This CDR3 has 15 residues. V lost 3 bases, J lost 4 bases, and 12 bases lay in between. CDR1 LNHDA and CDR2 SQIVND come from the germline V gene (reference sequence). DNA of the CDR3: TGTGCCAGTAGTATCCTCGGACAGACCACCGGGGAGCTGTTTTTT. As protein: CASSILGQTTGELFF.

This clonotype was observed many times. The chain is built from TRBV29-1 and TRBJ1-1; D gene ambiguous. The CDR3 is made up of 11 amino acids. The germline V gene encodes CDR1 SQVTM and CDR2 ANQGSEA. V was cut by 6 bases and J by 0 bases, with 5 bases left in between. In DNA form, the CDR3 reads TGCAGCGTAACGGTGAACACTGAAGCTTTCTTT. Amino acids: CSVTVNTEAFF.

This clonotype was counted many times. V is TRBV11-3 and J is TRBJ2-5; D possibly corresponds to TRBD1 (5 bases). CDR1 is SGHNT and CDR2 is YENEEA in the germline V gene. The V end was cut by 5 bases, the J end by 1 base, with 14 bases between. This CDR3 is built from 15 residues. CDR3 sequence: CASSSWTKFQETQYF. CDR3 nucleotides: TGTGCCAGCAGCAGTTGGACAAAATTCCAAGAGACCCAGTACTTC.